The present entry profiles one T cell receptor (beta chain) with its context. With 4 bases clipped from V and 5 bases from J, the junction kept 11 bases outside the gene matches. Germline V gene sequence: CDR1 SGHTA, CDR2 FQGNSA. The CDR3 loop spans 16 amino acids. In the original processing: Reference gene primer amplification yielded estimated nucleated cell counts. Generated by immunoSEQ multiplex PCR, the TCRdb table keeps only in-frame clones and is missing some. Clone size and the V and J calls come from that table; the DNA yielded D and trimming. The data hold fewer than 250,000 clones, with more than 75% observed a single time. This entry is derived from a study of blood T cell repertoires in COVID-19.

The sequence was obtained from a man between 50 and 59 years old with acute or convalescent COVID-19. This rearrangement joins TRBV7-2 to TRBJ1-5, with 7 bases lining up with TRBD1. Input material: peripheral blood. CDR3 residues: CASSSTGAPRDQPQHF. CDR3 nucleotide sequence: TGTGCCAGCAGCTCAACAGGGGCGCCAAGGGATCAGCCCCAGCATTTT.